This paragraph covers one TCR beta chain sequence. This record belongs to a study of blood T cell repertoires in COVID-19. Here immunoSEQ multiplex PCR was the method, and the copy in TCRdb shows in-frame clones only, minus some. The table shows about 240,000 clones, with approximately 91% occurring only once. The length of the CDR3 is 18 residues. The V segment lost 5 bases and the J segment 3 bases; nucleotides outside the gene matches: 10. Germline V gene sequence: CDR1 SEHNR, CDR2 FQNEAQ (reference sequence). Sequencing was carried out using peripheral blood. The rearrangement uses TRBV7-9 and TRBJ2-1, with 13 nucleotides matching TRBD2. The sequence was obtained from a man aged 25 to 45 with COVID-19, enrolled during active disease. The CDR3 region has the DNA TGTGCCAGCAGCCCCATAGGACTAGCGGGGGTTAACTACAATGAGCAGTTCTTC. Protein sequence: CASSPIGLAGVNYNEQFF.